This T cell receptor (beta chain) was sequenced for a study of cytomegalovirus exposure and HLA in healthy donors. A multiplex PCR was run with 60 Vbeta primers and 13 Jbeta primers. Sequencing used immunoSEQ multiplex PCR; TCRdb keeps in-frame clones, though not all of them. The sample shows just over 150,000 clones, roughly 84% of them seen only once. Germline V CDR1 and CDR2: SGHAT, FQNNGV. After removal of 2 bases from V and 8 bases from J, the junction contained 8 bases not matched to a gene. The CDR3 covers 15 residues. The chain links TRBV11-2 to TRBJ2-7; TRBD1 matches 11 bases. The TCR sequence derives from a man between 45 and 60 years old in good health and CMV-seropositive. Sequencing was carried out using PBMCs. For the CDR3, the DNA is TGTGCCAGCAGCTTATCCGGGACAGGGGGAAGGAAGCAGTACTTC. This sequence encodes CASSLSGTGGRKQYF.